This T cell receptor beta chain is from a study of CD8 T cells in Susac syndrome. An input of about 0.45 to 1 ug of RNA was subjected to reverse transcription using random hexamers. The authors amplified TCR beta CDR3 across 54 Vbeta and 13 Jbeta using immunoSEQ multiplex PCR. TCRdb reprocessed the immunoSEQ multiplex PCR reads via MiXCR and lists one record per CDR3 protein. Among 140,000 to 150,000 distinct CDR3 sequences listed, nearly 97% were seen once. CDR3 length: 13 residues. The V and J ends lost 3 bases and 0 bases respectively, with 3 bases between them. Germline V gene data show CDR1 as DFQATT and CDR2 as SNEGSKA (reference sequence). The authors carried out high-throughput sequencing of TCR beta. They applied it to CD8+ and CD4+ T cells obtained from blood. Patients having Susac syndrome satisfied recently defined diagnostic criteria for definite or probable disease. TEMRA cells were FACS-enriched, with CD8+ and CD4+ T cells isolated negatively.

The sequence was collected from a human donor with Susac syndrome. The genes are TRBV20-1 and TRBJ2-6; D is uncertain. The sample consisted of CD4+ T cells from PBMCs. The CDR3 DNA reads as TGCAGTGCTAGGAGCTCTGGGGCCAACGTCCTGACTTTC. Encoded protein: CSARSSGANVLTF.